Shown below are 18 T cell receptor beta chains from a single sample sequenced in a study of multiple sclerosis patients with progressive multifocal leukoencephalopathy. Time point here: before natalizumab initiation. The repertoire was sequenced with immunoSEQ multiplex PCR; TCRdb's copy has only in-frame clones and lacks some. The table lists fewer than 40,000 clones, about 92% of them singletons. Sequencing was carried out using PBMCs. The source is a man aged 25 to 40 with multiple sclerosis.

The chain carries TRBV7-9 and TRBJ2-7; 12 positions match TRBD2. Germline values: CDR1 SEHNR, CDR2 FQNEAQ (reference sequence). Germline trimming cut 5 bases from V and 6 bases from J; bases unmatched to any gene: 8. This CDR3 comprises 15 residues. The CDR3: CASSPGGLAGPEQYF. As DNA, the CDR3 is TGTGCCAGCAGCCCAGGGGGACTAGCGGGCCCCGAGCAGTACTTC.

The sample holds one count of this clone. The chain carries TRBV4-1 and TRBJ1-1, with D possibly matching TRBD1 (6 bases). Deletions cut 6 bases from V and 2 bases from J, with 16 bases between. Germline values: CDR1 MGHRA, CDR2 YSYEKL. The CDR3 sequence is 15 residues long. DNA for the CDR3: TGCGCCAGCAGATTTCGTGGGACACCAAACACTGAAGCTTTCTTT. This encodes CASRFRGTPNTEAFF.

This clone was observed a single time. The rearrangement joins TRBV19 to TRBJ2-7, with TRBD1 matching over 10 bases. Trimming removed 11 bases from V and 12 bases from J; junction bases left unmatched: 16. Germline-derived CDR1 and CDR2 are LNHDA and SQIVND (reference sequence). The CDR3 has 13 amino acids. This CDR3 reads CARRPGTGVGRYV. CDR3 coding DNA: TGTGCCCGCCGGCCCGGGACAGGGGTTGGGAGGTACGTC.

V is TRBV27 and J is TRBJ2-1, with D hard to call. CDR1 and CDR2 from the germline V gene are MNHEY and SMNVEV (reference sequence). V dropped 10 bases and J dropped 7 bases, with 20 bases sitting between them. There are 14 residues in the CDR3. The CDR3 sequence is CATLRASGTNEQFF. The CDR3 DNA is TGTGCCACCCTCAGAGCGTCGGGCACGAATGAGCAGTTCTTC.

V and J are TRBV27 and TRBJ2-3, with D tentatively TRBD1 (6 bases). Germline V gene lookup returns CDR1 MNHEY and CDR2 SMNVEV (reference sequence). The length of the CDR3 is 16 residues. V was shortened by 6 bases and J by 2 bases, with 18 bases between the two germline ends. In DNA, the CDR3 is TGTGCCAGCAGATCCGACAGGCGAGGGGCCACAGATACGCAGTATTTT. Amino acids: CASRSDRRGATDTQYF.

This clone was seen more than once but under ten times. This sample also contains other DNA sequences that code for the same CDR3. This CDR3 reads CASSQEARRVGELFF. The CDR3 DNA reads TGCGCCAGCAGCCAAGAAGCCCGGCGGGTCGGGGAGCTGTTTTTT. J is TRBJ2-2 and V is TRBV4-1, with D perhaps TRBD2 (5 bases). CDR3 length equals 15 residues. Between the trimmed V and J ends, which lost 0 bases and 7 bases, there was a span of 12 bases. Per the germline V gene, CDR1 is MGHRA and CDR2 is YSYEKL.

This clone was seen once. CDR3 coding DNA: TGCGCCAGCAGCCTCGGACAGGGTGAGCAGTACTTC. Protein product: CASSLGQGEQYF. This chain links TRBV5-1 with TRBJ2-5; 8 bases line up with TRBD1. After removal of 4 bases from V and 11 bases from J, the junction contained 7 bases not matched to a gene. Germline V gives CDR1 SGHRS, CDR2 YFSETQ. The CDR3 is 12 amino acids.

The chain employs TRBV7-9 and TRBJ1-3; 7 bases align to TRBD1. The CDR3 extends over 16 amino acids. Germline V gives CDR1 SEHNR, CDR2 FQNEAQ (reference sequence). The J segment lost 2 bases and the V segment lost 1 base, leaving 5 bases of the junction unmatched. CDR3 DNA: TGTGCCAGCAGCTTAGGCCCTGACAGGGCTGGAAACACCATATATTTT. Amino acids: CASSLGPDRAGNTIYF.

V usage is TRBV11-3 and J usage is TRBJ2-1; 10 bases map to TRBD1. The V gene end was trimmed by 1 base and the J gene end by 7 bases; junction bases not matched to a gene: 4. This CDR3 is 15 amino acids long. Germline CDR1 is SGHNT and CDR2 is YENEEA. The CDR3: CASSLGGQGYNEQFF. CDR3 nucleotides: TGTGCCAGCAGCTTAGGGGGACAGGGGTATAATGAGCAGTTCTTC.

The sample holds one count of this clone. The genes are TRBV9 and TRBJ2-7; 9 nucleotides align to TRBD1. Germline-derived CDR1 and CDR2 are SGDLS and YYNGEE. This CDR3 contains 14 residues. V lost 2 bases and J lost 3; bases outside the gene matches: 3. The CDR3 bases are TGTGCCAGCAGCGTGGGACAGGGCTTCTACGAGCAGTACTTC. Protein: CASSVGQGFYEQYF.

This clone was found a few times. The chain is built from TRBV6-1 and TRBJ2-2; the D is unclear. CDR3 size: 14 residues. Germline values: CDR1 MNHNS, CDR2 SASEGT. V was trimmed by 6 bases and J by 6 bases, leaving 14 bases between them. The CDR3 spells CASRKESASGELFF. In DNA form, the CDR3 reads TGTGCCAGCAGAAAGGAGTCTGCGTCCGGGGAGCTGTTTTTT.

This chain links TRBV4-3 with TRBJ2-4; the D gene is possibly TRBD1 (6 bases). The germline gives CDR1 LGHNA, CDR2 YSLEER. The CDR3 consists of 17 residues. V lost 1 base, J lost 0 bases, and 13 bases lay in between. The CDR3 is CASSQVWTALAKNIQYF. Written as DNA, the CDR3 is TGCGCCAGCAGCCAAGTCTGGACAGCGCTAGCCAAAAACATTCAGTACTTC.

The rearrangement links TRBV4-1 to TRBJ1-2, with D possibly TRBD1 on 6 matching bases. Trimming pared 4 bases from V and 3 bases from J, leaving 15 bases between. CDR3 length: 15 amino acids. CDR1 is MGHRA, CDR2 YSYEKL, per germline. The CDR3 protein is CASSPTPAGDYGYTF. In DNA form, the CDR3 reads TGCGCCAGCAGCCCCACCCCAGCAGGGGACTATGGCTACACCTTC.

The chain couples TRBV19 to TRBJ2-3; D might be TRBD2 (6 bases). Per germline, CDR1 LNHDA and CDR2 SQIVND (reference sequence). The V end was cut by 1 base, the J end by 2 bases, with 10 bases between. CDR3 length equals 15 residues. CDR3 in amino acids: CASSIAGVVTDTQYF. The CDR3 DNA follows: TGTGCCAGTAGTATAGCGGGAGTGGTCACAGATACGCAGTATTTT.

The genes are TRBV6-1 and TRBJ2-5; D uncertain. This CDR3 contains 14 residues. Germline CDR1 reads MNHNS; CDR2 reads SASEGT. The V end lost 2 bases, the J end lost 5 bases, and 12 bases lay between the germline ends. In nucleotides, the CDR3 is TGTGCCAGCAGTGAACTCTGGGTGGGGGAGACCCAGTACTTC. Its translation is CASSELWVGETQYF.

The chain recombines TRBV5-8 with TRBJ1-5; D is possibly TRBD1 (5 bases). Trimming removed 3 bases at V and 10 bases at J, with 14 bases between. The CDR3 contains 13 residues. Germline V gene data show CDR1 as SGHTS and CDR2 as YDEGEE. The CDR3 protein is CASSSAGMGPQHF. CDR3 DNA: TGTGCCAGCAGCTCGGCAGGGATGGGACCCCAGCATTTT.

This clone appeared a single time. The genes are TRBV7-2 and TRBJ1-2; unclear D gene. V shed 2 bases and J shed 3 bases, with 7 bases lying between them. Germline V gives CDR1 SGHTA, CDR2 FQGNSA. The CDR3 runs 13 residues. The CDR3 DNA sequence: TGTGCCAGCAGCTTAACAGATTACTATGGCTACACCTTC. Protein: CASSLTDYYGYTF.

The CDR3: CASSYQGQGGYEQYV. The CDR3 DNA reads as TGTGCCAGCAGTTACCAGGGGCAGGGTGGGTACGAGCAGTACGTC. This rearrangement joins TRBV6-6 to TRBJ2-7, with a weak D call TRBD1 (6 bases). Germline V gives CDR1 MNHNY, CDR2 SVGAGI (reference sequence). Trimming took 2 bases from V and 4 from J, leaving 15 bases between them. The CDR3 extends over 15 amino acids.